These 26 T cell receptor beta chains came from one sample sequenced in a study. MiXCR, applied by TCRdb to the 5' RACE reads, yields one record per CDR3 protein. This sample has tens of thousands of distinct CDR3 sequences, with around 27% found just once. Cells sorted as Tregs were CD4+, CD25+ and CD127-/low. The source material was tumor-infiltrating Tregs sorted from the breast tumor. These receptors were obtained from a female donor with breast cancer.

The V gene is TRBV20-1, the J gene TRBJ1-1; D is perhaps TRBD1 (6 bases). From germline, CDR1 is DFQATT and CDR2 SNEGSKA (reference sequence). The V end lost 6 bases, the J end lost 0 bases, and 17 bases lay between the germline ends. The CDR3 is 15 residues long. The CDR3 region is CSATSPGTMNTEAFF. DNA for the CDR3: TGCAGTGCGACCTCCCCCGGGACAATGAACACTGAAGCTTTCTTT.

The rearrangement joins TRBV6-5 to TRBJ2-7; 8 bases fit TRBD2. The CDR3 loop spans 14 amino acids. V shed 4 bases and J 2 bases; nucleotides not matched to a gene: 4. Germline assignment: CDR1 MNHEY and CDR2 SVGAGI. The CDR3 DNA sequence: TGTGCCAGCAGTTTAGGAGCGGGAGCCTACGAGCAGTACTTC. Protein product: CASSLGAGAYEQYF.

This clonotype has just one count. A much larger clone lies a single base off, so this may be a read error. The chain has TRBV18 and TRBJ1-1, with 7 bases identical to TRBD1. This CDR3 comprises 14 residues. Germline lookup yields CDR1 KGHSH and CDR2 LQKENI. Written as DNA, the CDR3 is TGTGCCAGCTCAGTTCAGGGGGAGAACACTGAAGCTTCCTTT. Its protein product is CASSVQGENTEASF.

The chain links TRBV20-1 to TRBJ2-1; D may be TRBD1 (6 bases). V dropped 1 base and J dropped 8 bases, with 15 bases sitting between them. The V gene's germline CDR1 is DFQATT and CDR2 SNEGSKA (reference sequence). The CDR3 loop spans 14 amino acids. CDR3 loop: CSARGTAGFDEQFF. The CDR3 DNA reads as TGCAGTGCTAGAGGGACAGCCGGGTTCGATGAGCAGTTCTTC.

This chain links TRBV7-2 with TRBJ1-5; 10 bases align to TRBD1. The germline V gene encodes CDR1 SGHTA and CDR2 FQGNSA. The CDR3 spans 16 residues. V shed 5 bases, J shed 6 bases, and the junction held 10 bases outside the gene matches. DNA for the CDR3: TGTGCCAGCAGCCCCCCCGGGACAGGGGATCGTCAGCCCCAGCATTTT. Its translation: CASSPPGTGDRQPQHF.

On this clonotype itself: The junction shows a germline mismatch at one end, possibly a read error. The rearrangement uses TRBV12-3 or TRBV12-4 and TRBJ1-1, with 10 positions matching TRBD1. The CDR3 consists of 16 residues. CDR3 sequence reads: CASSYPSGQGSTVAFF. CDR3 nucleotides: TGTGCCAGCAGTTACCCTTCGGGACAGGGGAGCACTGTAGCTTTCTTT.

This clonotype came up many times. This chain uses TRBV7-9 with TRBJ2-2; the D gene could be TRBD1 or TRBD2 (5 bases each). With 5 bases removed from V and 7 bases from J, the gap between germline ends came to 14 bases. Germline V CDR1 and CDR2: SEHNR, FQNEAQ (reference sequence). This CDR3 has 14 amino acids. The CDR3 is CASSPQLGDGELFF. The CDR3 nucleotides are TGTGCCAGCAGCCCCCAACTGGGGGACGGGGAGCTGTTTTTT.

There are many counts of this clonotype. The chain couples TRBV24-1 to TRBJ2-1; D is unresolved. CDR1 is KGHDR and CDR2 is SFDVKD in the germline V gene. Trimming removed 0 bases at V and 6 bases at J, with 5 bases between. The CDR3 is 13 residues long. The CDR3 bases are TGTGCCACCAGTGATTTGCATAGCAATGAGCAGTTCTTC. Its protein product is CATSDLHSNEQFF.

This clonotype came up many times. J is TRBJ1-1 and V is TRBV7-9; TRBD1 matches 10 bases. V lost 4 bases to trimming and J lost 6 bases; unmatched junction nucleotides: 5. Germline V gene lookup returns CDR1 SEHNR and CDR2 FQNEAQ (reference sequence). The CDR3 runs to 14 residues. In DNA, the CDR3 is TGTGCCAGCAGCTCACGGGACAGGGGACCTGAAGCTTTCTTT. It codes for CASSSRDRGPEAFF. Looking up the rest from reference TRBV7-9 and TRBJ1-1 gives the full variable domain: DTGVSQNPRHKITKRGQNVTFRCDPISEHNRLYWYRQTLGQGPEFLTYFQNEAQLEKSRLLSDRFSAERPKGSFSTLEIQRTEQGDSAMYLCASSSRDRGPEAFFGQGTRLTVV.

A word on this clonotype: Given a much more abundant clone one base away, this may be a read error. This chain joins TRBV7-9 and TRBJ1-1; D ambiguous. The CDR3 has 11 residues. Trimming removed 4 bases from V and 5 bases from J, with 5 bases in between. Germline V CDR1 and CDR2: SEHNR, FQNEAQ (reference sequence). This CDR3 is CASSWGTEAFF. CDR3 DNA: TGTGCCAGCAGCTGGGGAACTGAAGCTTTCTTT.

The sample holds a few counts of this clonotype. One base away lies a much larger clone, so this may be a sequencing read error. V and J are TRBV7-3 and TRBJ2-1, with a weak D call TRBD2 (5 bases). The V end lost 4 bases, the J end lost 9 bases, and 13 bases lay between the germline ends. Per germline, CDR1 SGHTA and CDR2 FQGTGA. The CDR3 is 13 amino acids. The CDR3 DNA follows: TGTGCCAGCAGCTCCAGGATCCGGGGTGAGCAGTTCTTC. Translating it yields CASSSRIRGEQFF.

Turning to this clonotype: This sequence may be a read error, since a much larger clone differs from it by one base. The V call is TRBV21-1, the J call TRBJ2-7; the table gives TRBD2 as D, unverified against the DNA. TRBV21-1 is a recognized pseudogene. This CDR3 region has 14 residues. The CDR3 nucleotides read TGTGCCAGCAGCAAATCTAACGGGAGTTACGAGCAGTACTTC. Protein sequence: CASSKSNGSYEQYF.

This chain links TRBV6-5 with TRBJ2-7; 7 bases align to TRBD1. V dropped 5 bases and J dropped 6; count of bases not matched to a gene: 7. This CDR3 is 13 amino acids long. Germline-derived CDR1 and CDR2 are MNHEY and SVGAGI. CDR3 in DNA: TGTGCCAGCAGTCAAACTACAGGGGCCGAGCAGTACTTC. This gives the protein CASSQTTGAEQYF.

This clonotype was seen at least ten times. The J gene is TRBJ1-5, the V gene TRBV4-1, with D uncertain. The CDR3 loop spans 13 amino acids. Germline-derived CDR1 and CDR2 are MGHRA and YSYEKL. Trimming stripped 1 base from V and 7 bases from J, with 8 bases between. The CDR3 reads CASSQVGLQPQHF. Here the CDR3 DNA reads TGCGCCAGCAGCCAAGTGGGGTTGCAGCCCCAGCATTTT.

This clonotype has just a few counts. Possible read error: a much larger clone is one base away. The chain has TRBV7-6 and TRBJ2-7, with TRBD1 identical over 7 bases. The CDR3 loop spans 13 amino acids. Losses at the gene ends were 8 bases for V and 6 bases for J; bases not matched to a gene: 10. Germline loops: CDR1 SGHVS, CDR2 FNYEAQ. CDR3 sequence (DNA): TGTGCCAGCGCCGAGCTGAGACAGGGCGAGCAGTACTTC. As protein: CASAELRQGEQYF.

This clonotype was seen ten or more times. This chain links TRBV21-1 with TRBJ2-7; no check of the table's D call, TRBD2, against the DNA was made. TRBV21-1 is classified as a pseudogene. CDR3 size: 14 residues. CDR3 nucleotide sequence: TGTGCCAGCAGCAAATCTAGCGGGAGTTACGAGCAGTACTTC. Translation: CASSKSSGSYEQYF.

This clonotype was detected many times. The CDR3 protein is CASSPRRARNQPQHF. CDR3 DNA sequence: TGTGCCAGCAGTCCCAGGCGAGCGAGGAATCAGCCCCAGCATTTT. The chain carries TRBV6-5 and TRBJ1-5; D unresolved. Trimming left V 5 bases short and J 4 bases short, with 15 bases between. The germline V gene encodes CDR1 MNHEY and CDR2 SVGAGI. The CDR3 sequence is 15 residues long.

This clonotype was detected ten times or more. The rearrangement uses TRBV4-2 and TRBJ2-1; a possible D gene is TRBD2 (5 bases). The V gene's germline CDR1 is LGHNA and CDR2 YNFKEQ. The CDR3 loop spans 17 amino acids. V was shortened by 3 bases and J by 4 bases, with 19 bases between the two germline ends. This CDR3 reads CASSQGSTTEDYNEQFF. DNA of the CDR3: TGTGCCAGCAGCCAGGGTTCGACTACCGAAGATTACAATGAGCAGTTCTTC.

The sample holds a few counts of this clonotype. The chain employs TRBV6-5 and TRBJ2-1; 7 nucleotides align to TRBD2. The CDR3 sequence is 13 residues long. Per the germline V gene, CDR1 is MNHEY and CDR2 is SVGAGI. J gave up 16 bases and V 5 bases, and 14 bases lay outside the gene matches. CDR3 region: CASSIGVGGSFFF. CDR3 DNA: TGTGCCAGCAGTATCGGCGTTGGCGGGAGCTTTTTCTTC.

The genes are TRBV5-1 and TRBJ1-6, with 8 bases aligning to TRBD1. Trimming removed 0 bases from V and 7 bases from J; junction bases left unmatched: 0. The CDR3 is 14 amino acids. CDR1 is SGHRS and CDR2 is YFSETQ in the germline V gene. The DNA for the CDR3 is TGCGCCAGCAGCTTGGGGACAGGGAATTCACCCCTCCACTTT. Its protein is CASSLGTGNSPLHF.

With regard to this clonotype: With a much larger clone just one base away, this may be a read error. The CDR3 reads CASSLVVSGSVNEQFF. In nucleotides, the CDR3 is TGTGCCAGCAGCTTGGTAGTTAGCGGGAGTGTCAATGAGCAGTTCTTC. V is TRBV7-3 and J is TRBJ2-1; TRBD2 aligns across 9 bases. After removal of 3 bases from V and 6 bases from J, the junction contained 9 bases not matched to a gene. The CDR3 spans 16 residues. The germline CDR1 and CDR2 sequences are SGHTA and FQGTGA.

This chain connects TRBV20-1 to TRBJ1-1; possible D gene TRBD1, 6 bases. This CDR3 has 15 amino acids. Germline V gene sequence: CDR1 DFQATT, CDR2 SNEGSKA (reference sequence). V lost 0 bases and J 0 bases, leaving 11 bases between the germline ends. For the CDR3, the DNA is TGCAGTGCTAGAGATGGAGGGGGGCTGAACACTGAAGCTTTCTTT. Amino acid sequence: CSARDGGGLNTEAFF.

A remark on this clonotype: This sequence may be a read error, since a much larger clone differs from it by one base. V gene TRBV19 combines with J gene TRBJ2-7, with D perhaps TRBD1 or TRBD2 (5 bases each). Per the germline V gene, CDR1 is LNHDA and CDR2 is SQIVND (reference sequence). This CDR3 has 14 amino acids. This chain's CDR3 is CASSDPPTDYEQHF. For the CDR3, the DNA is TGTGCCAGTAGCGACCCCCCGACAGACTACGAGCAGCACTTC.

For the CDR3, the DNA is TGCAGTGCAACCGGGACTAGCGAGCAGTACTTC. Protein product: CSATGTSEQYF. V and J are TRBV20-1 and TRBJ2-7; TRBD2 matches 8 bases. CDR3 length equals 11 residues. V trimming: 6 bases; J trimming: 6 bases; junction bases outside the gene matches: 4. Germline V gene sequence: CDR1 DFQATT, CDR2 SNEGSKA (reference sequence).

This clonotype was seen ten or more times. The CDR3: CASSPSLGPKYNEQFF. The DNA for the CDR3 is TGTGCCAGCAGCCCCTCCCTGGGACCCAAATACAATGAGCAGTTCTTC. The rearrangement links TRBV5-4 to TRBJ2-1; D might be TRBD1 or TRBD2, each matching 5 bases. V was shortened by 4 bases and J by 4 bases, with 18 bases between the two germline ends. Per germline, CDR1 SGHNT and CDR2 YYREEE (reference sequence). CDR3 length equals 16 residues.

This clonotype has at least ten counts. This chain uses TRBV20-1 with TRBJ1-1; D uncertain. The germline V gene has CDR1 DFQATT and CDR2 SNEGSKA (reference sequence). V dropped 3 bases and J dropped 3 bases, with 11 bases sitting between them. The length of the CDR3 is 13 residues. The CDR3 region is CSARPSLYTEAFF. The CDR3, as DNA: TGCAGTGCTAGGCCCTCGCTGTACACTGAAGCTTTCTTT.